What follows are 28 T cell receptor beta chains derived from one specimen sequenced in a study of blood T cell repertoires in COVID-19 (dated by TCRdb to about 2020). The protocol used for the library was the immunoSEQ multiplex PCR assay. Imported from immuneACCESS, the table was reduced by TCRdb to in-frame sequences with V and J called. These copies leave out some clones; in studies compared against another copy, an unresolved V gene accounts for under half, and the cause of the remainder is not known. This sample has approximately 230,000 clones in its table, and about 85% of those were observed once. Roughly 3% of the sample rests with the top ten. Material: peripheral blood. These receptors originate from a man aged 18 to 29 with active or convalescent COVID-19.

V usage is TRBV18 and J usage is TRBJ2-3, with D perhaps TRBD2 (6 bases). From germline, CDR1 is KGHSH and CDR2 LQKENI. The CDR3 covers 14 residues. Trimming removed 3 bases from V and 6 bases from J, with 13 bases in between. The CDR3 is CASSPSGDSDTQYF. CDR3 bases: TGTGCCAGCTCACCGTCCGGGGACTCGGATACGCAGTATTTT.

This chain links TRBV5-1 with TRBJ2-2, with 11 nucleotides matching TRBD2. CDR1 SGHRS and CDR2 YFSETQ come from the germline V gene. The V and J ends lost 0 bases and 4 bases, in that order; junction bases with no gene match: 8. The CDR3 is 18 amino acids. The CDR3: CASSLGASGGSFTGELFF. The DNA of the CDR3 is TGCGCCAGCAGCTTGGGAGCTAGCGGGGGGTCCTTCACCGGGGAGCTGTTTTTT.

This chain links TRBV7-2 with TRBJ2-7, with 7 nucleotides matching TRBD2. The CDR3 totals 14 residues. The germline V gene has CDR1 SGHTA and CDR2 FQGNSA. The trim removed 4 bases at V and 2 bases at J, leaving 5 bases unmatched. CDR3 DNA sequence: TGTGCCAGCAGCTCAGGCGGGGGACCCTACGAGCAGTACTTC. Amino acids: CASSSGGGPYEQYF. Full variable domain (remainder filled in from reference TRBV7-2 and TRBJ2-7): GAGVSQSPSNKVTEKGKDVELRCDPISGHTALYWYRQSLGQGLEFLIYFQGNSAPDKSGLPSDRFSAERTGGSVSTLTIQRTQQEDSAVYLCASSSGGGPYEQYFGPGTRLTVT.

The chain carries TRBV7-9 and TRBJ2-6; D perhaps matches TRBD1 (5 bases). Trimming took off 1 base at V and 9 bases at J, with 7 bases between the two ends. The CDR3 has 13 residues. The germline V gene encodes CDR1 SEHNR and CDR2 FQNEAQ (reference sequence). The CDR3 DNA reads TGTGCCAGCAGCTTAGGACAGTACAACGTCCTGACTTTC. Translating gives CASSLGQYNVLTF.

The chain employs TRBV12-5 and TRBJ2-1; 7 bases agree with TRBD1. Germline CDR1 LGHNT, CDR2 FRNRAP. CDR3 length: 17 residues. Germline trimming cut 0 bases from V and 10 bases from J; bases unmatched to any gene: 15. As DNA, the CDR3 is TGTGCTAGTGGTTTGGTTCACAGGGAAGGGGGCTTGGAAGAGCAGTTCTTC. Its protein is CASGLVHREGGLEEQFF.

This clone was picked up a small number of times. The V call is TRBV5-1, the J call TRBJ2-3; 12 nucleotides align to TRBD2. Germline V lookup: CDR1 SGHRS, CDR2 YFSETQ. V trimming: 4 bases; J trimming: 4 bases; junction bases outside the gene matches: 7. The length of the CDR3 is 16 residues. The CDR3 protein is CASSPLAGGAPDTQYF. CDR3 in DNA: TGCGCCAGCAGCCCGCTAGCGGGGGGGGCCCCAGATACGCAGTATTTT.

V usage is TRBV5-1 and J usage is TRBJ2-7, with 7 bases identical to TRBD2. The CDR3 extends over 13 amino acids. The germline CDR1 and CDR2 sequences are SGHRS and YFSETQ. Trimming at V came to 0 bases and at J to 7 bases, leaving 4 bases not matched to a gene. CDR3 region: CASSLERGGEQYF. CDR3 DNA: TGCGCCAGCAGCTTGGAGCGGGGTGGTGAGCAGTACTTC.

This sequence joins TRBV6-5 and TRBJ2-5; no reliable D call. The CDR3 sequence is 12 residues long. Trimming left V 2 bases short and J 4 bases short, with 5 bases between. Germline V gene data show CDR1 as MNHEY and CDR2 as SVGAGI. The DNA of the CDR3 is TGTGCCAGCAGTTACACGGGAGAGACCCAGTACTTC. As protein: CASSYTGETQYF.

CDR3 nucleotide sequence: TGTGCCAGCAGTGAAGAAGAGACTAGCGGGGAGACCCAGTACTTC. It codes for CASSEEETSGETQYF. J is TRBJ2-5 and V is TRBV2; 10 positions match TRBD2. The CDR3 is made up of 15 amino acids. With 1 base clipped from V and 5 bases from J, the junction kept 4 bases outside the gene matches. CDR1 is SNHLY and CDR2 is FYNNEI in the germline V gene. The full variable domain, completed using reference TRBV2 and TRBJ2-5, is EPEVTQTPSHQVTQMGQEVILRCVPISNHLYFYWYRQILGQKVEFLVSFYNNEISEKSEIFDDQFSVERPDGSNFTLKIRSTKLEDSAMYFCASSEEETSGETQYFGPGTRLLVL.

The CDR3 DNA is TGTGCCAGTAGCTCCCCGGGGGATAATTCACCCCTCCACTTT. As protein: CASSSPGDNSPLHF. The rearrangement links TRBV19 to TRBJ1-6; D might be TRBD1 (5 bases). This CDR3 is built from 14 residues. V was clipped by 6 bases and J by 5 bases, with 11 bases between them. Germline values: CDR1 LNHDA, CDR2 SQIVND (reference sequence).

The V call is TRBV6-2 or TRBV6-3, the J call TRBJ1-5; 7 bases line up with TRBD1. The CDR3 length is 14 residues. The V segment lost 2 bases and the J segment 7 bases; nucleotides outside the gene matches: 5. Germline V CDR1 and CDR2: MNHEY, SVGEGT. CDR3 coding DNA: TGTGCCAGCAGTTACCGACAGGGTGACCAGCCCCAGCATTTT. This sequence encodes CASSYRQGDQPQHF.

The genes are TRBV28 and TRBJ2-4; tentative D call: TRBD1 (6 bases). The CDR3 is 13 amino acids. Germline V gene data show CDR1 as MDHEN and CDR2 as SYDVKM. V gave up 6 bases and J gave up 7 bases, with 13 bases separating them. CDR3 sequence reads: CASSLPGHNIQYF. The CDR3 DNA follows: TGTGCCAGCAGCTTACCGGGACATAACATTCAGTACTTC.

This clone was recorded a few times. The chain couples TRBV7-9 to TRBJ2-7, with 9 bases lining up with TRBD1. Trimming took 1 base from V and 4 from J; bases not matched to a gene: 11. The CDR3 consists of 17 residues. Germline assignment: CDR1 SEHNR and CDR2 FQNEAQ (reference sequence). The CDR3 region is CASSLELGVGTGYEQYF. CDR3 DNA: TGTGCCAGCAGCTTAGAGCTAGGGGTCGGGACAGGGTACGAGCAGTACTTC.

V gene TRBV5-5 combines with J gene TRBJ1-1; TRBD1 is a possible D gene (5 bases). Germline-derived CDR1 and CDR2 are SGHKS and YYEKEE (reference sequence). The ends were cut back, 4 bases at V and 0 bases at J, with 19 bases in the middle. This CDR3 contains 17 residues. The CDR3 DNA follows: TGTGCCAGCAGCAGGAGACAGCCCGATTATATGAACACTGAAGCTTTCTTT. As protein: CASSRRQPDYMNTEAFF. The full variable domain, rest sourced from reference TRBV5-5 and TRBJ1-1, is DAGVTQSPTHLIKTRGQQVTLRCSPISGHKSVSWYQQVLGQGPQFIFQYYEKEERGRGNFPDRFSARQFPNYSSELNVNALLLGDSALYLCASSRRQPDYMNTEAFFGQGTRLTVV.

This chain uses TRBV11-3 with TRBJ1-4, with TRBD1 identical over 7 bases. The CDR3 contains 16 residues. Looked up from germline, CDR1 is SGHNT and CDR2 is YENEEA. With V trimmed by 2 bases and J by 5 bases, 8 bases remained unmatched. DNA of the CDR3: TGTGCCAGCAGCTTAACTCGGGACAGTAGAAATGAAAAACTGTTTTTT. Its translation: CASSLTRDSRNEKLFF.

This clone was recorded a few times. The J gene is TRBJ1-2, the V gene TRBV29-1; unclear D gene. There are 11 residues in the CDR3. CDR1 and CDR2 from the germline V gene are SQVTM and ANQGSEA. The germline V and J ends were trimmed by 4 bases and 5 bases, with 8 bases remaining between them. The CDR3 spells CSVAEAYGYTF. The CDR3 DNA reads TGCAGCGTTGCGGAAGCGTATGGCTACACCTTC.

V usage is TRBV5-3 and J usage is TRBJ1-1; D remains ambiguous. TRBV5-3 has ORF status, its function being uncertain. V was shortened by 4 bases and J by 4 bases, with 17 bases between the two germline ends. This CDR3 spans 15 amino acids. The DNA for the CDR3 is TGTGCCAGAAGCAAACGGGGTCAGGTTGGCACTGAAGCTTTCTTT. Translation: CARSKRGQVGTEAFF.

This clone was recorded a few times. The chain links TRBV9 to TRBJ1-6; 7 bases agree with TRBD1. The J segment lost 8 bases and the V segment lost 4 bases, leaving 9 bases of the junction unmatched. The CDR3 extends over 15 amino acids. The germline V gene has CDR1 SGDLS and CDR2 YYNGEE. The CDR3 bases are TGTGCCAGCAGCTCATACAGGGGTATGGATTCACCCCTCCACTTT. Amino acid sequence: CASSSYRGMDSPLHF.

The J gene is TRBJ2-1, the V gene TRBV29-1; D is possibly TRBD1 (5 bases). Germline loops: CDR1 SQVTM, CDR2 ANQGSEA. CDR3 length: 13 amino acids. The V end was cut by 3 bases, the J end by 8 bases, with 14 bases between. DNA of the CDR3: TGCAGCGTTGAGGCAGGGTTGGGCTATGAGCAGTTCTTC. Translating gives CSVEAGLGYEQFF.

The chain uses TRBV3-1 (or the pseudogene TRBV3-2) and TRBJ2-1, with 7 bases aligning to TRBD2. The CDR3 extends over 12 amino acids. V lost 3 bases and J lost 12; bases outside the gene matches: 5. In germline, CDR1 is LGHDT, CDR2 YNNKEL (reference sequence). The chain's CDR3 is CASSQAGVGQFF. The CDR3 DNA follows: TGTGCCAGCAGCCAGGCGGGAGTGGGGCAGTTCTTC.

The J gene is TRBJ2-5, the V gene TRBV28, with D perhaps matching TRBD2 (5 bases). From germline, CDR1 is MDHEN and CDR2 SYDVKM. Trimming stripped 8 bases from V and 4 bases from J, with 5 bases between. The CDR3 covers 10 residues. CDR3 sequence reads: CASGGETQYF. In DNA, the CDR3 is TGTGCCAGCGGAGGAGAGACCCAGTACTTC.

The chain combines TRBV21-1 with TRBJ1-2; no check of the table's D call, TRBD1, against the DNA was made. TRBV21-1 constitutes a pseudogene. This CDR3 comprises 14 residues. The CDR3 sequence is CASSISGRVRGYTF. The CDR3 DNA follows: TGTGCCAGCAGCATCTCGGGCAGGGTCCGGGGCTACACCTTC.

The genes are TRBV6-5 and TRBJ1-2; D is uncertain. Deletions cut 6 bases from V and 8 bases from J, with 16 bases between. The germline V gene has CDR1 MNHEY and CDR2 SVGAGI. This CDR3 has 13 residues. CDR3 DNA sequence: TGTGCCAGCAGGCTGGACGGAAGACTAGGCTACACCTTC. It translates to CASRLDGRLGYTF.

This clone was recorded once. The gene calls are TRBV29-1 and TRBJ2-1, with 9 bases matching TRBD1. V shed 7 bases and J 6 bases; nucleotides not matched to a gene: 7. The germline gives CDR1 SQVTM, CDR2 ANQGSEA. The CDR3 has 13 amino acids. The CDR3 sequence is CSAGTGSLNEQFF. The CDR3 nucleotides read TGCAGCGCCGGGACAGGGAGTCTCAATGAGCAGTTCTTC.

This clone was detected once. V gene TRBV14 combines with J gene TRBJ1-2; 7 bases are a match to TRBD1. The ends lost 4 bases at V and 4 bases at J; junction bases unmatched: 9. CDR1 is SGHDN and CDR2 is FVKESK in the germline V gene. The CDR3 extends over 15 amino acids. The CDR3 DNA reads TGTGCCAGCAGCCCACAGGACAGGCCCTTCTATGGCTACACCTTC. Its translation: CASSPQDRPFYGYTF.

This clone was observed a single time. The V gene is TRBV18, the J gene TRBJ2-5; no definite D call. This CDR3 has 16 residues. V shed 0 bases and J shed 5 bases, with 16 bases lying between them. Germline V gives CDR1 KGHSH, CDR2 LQKENI. The CDR3 spells CASSPPSRIPRETQYF. Here the CDR3 DNA reads TGTGCCAGCTCACCACCGTCTAGGATCCCCCGGGAGACCCAGTACTTC.

The V gene is TRBV5-4, the J gene TRBJ2-2; D is perhaps TRBD1 (5 bases). CDR1 and CDR2 (germline): SGHNT, YYREEE (reference sequence). V dropped 3 bases and J dropped 1 base, with 7 bases sitting between them. CDR3 length: 14 residues. The CDR3 bases are TGTGCCAGCAGCTCCCAGGGGAACACCGGGGAGCTGTTTTTT. Encoded protein: CASSSQGNTGELFF.

The chain uses TRBV19 and TRBJ1-1, with D possibly TRBD1 on 5 matching bases. Germline lookup yields CDR1 LNHDA and CDR2 SQIVND (reference sequence). CDR3 length equals 16 residues. Trimming shortened V by 5 bases and J by 4 bases, and 20 bases separated the two germline ends. In DNA form, the CDR3 reads TGTGCCAGTAGTTTATTAGGTTTGGGGGGGAGCACTGAAGCTTTCTTT. Translated, it gives CASSLLGLGGSTEAFF.